The sequence of this TCR beta chain was determined in a study of Ad26.COV2.S vaccination and SARS-CoV-2 variants. Notes on this clone: Its matching antigen is unknown.

Some clones are missing from TCRdb's copy, which holds only in-frame ones; the method was immunoSEQ multiplex PCR. The sample yields about 480,000 clones, roughly 89% seen once. Study observations and caveats: Post-vaccination breadth of spike-specific CD8+ and CD4+ T cell responses was reportedly substantial.

CDR3 length: 15 amino acids. V gave up 5 bases and J gave up 2 bases; unmatched junction bases: 6. Looked up from germline, CDR1 is SGHVS and CDR2 is FNYEAQ. Treatment reported: 15 to 20 received Ad26.COV2.S at low or high dose, single or two shots; about 5 received placebo; per-sample allocation not given. Sampling occurred on day 63 after the first vaccine or placebo injection. This sequence originates from a person between 18 and 59 years old who received the Ad26.COV2.S COVID-19 vaccine or a placebo. The specimen was peripheral blood, collected in a trial of Ad26.COV2.S vaccine versus placebo. The chain couples TRBV7-6 to TRBJ2-1; 7 nucleotides match TRBD2. Here the CDR3 DNA reads TGTGCCAGCAGCACCCGACTAGCCCCCTACAATGAGCAGTTCTTC. It yields the protein CASSTRLAPYNEQFF.